The clone carrying this TCR beta chain was found many times. V was clipped by 6 bases and J by 2 bases; unmatched bases: 10. Germline lookup yields CDR1 SGHVS and CDR2 FQNEAQ. The CDR3 extends over 16 amino acids. The data derive from a study of human T cells and chemical hapten exposure. Individual cDNA molecules each carried unique molecular identifiers attached by the library. Per the original methods: Counting gave a median of around 100,000 TCRs per sample, with values ranging from roughly 23,224 to 700,000. Each CDR3 protein is one row after TCRdb ran MiXCR on the RACE reads. In this record, the V and J calls reflect TCRdb's handling and not the investigators' own analysis. Of around 380,000 distinct CDR3 sequences in the sample, 5% to 6.5% are singletons; the top ten hold roughly 8.2%. The time point is: pre-sensitization, week 0. As to treatment: therapeutic diphenylcyclopropenone sensitization with weekly scalp DPC.

Sequences were derived from whole blood, sampled in connection with sensitization to the hapten diphenylcyclopropenone (DPC). The receptor was derived from a woman younger than 35 with alopecia areata. Some clones in this sample may be carry-over from other donors' samples. The V call is TRBV7-8, the J call TRBJ2-3; 8 nucleotides agree with TRBD1. Here the CDR3 DNA reads TGTGCCAGCAGGGAGGACAGGGTACTAAACACAGATACGCAGTATTTT. Translated: CASREDRVLNTDTQYF.